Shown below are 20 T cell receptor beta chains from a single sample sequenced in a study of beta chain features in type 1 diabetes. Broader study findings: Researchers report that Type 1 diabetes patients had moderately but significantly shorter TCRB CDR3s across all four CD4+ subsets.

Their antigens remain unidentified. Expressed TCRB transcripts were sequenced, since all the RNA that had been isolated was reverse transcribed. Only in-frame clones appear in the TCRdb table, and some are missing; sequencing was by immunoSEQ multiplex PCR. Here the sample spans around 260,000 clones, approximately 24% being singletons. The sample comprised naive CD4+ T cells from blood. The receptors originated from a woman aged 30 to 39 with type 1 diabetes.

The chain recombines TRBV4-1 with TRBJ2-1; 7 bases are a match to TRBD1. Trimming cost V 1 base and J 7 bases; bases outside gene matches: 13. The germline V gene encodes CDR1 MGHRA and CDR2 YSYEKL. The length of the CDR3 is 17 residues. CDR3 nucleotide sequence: TGCGCCAGCAGCCAAGCCCCAGTTGGGCACAGGGGAAATGAGCAGTTCTTC. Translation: CASSQAPVGHRGNEQFF.

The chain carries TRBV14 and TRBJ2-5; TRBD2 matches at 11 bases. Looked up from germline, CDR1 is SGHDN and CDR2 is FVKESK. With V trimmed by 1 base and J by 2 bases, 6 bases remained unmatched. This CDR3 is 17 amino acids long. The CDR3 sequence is CASSQGWGLAAQETQYF. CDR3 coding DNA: TGTGCCAGCAGCCAAGGTTGGGGACTAGCGGCTCAAGAGACCCAGTACTTC.

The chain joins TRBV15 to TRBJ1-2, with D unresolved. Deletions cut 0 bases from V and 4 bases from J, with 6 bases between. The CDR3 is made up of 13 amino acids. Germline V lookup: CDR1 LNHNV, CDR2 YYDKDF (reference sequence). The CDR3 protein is CATSRDRIYGYTF. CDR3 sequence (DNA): TGTGCCACCAGCAGAGACAGGATCTATGGCTACACCTTC.

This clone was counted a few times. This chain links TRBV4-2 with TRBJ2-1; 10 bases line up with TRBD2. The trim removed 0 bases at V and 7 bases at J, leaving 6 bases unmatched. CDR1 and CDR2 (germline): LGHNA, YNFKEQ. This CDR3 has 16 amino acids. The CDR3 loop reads CASSQDIAGGRNEQFF. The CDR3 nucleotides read TGTGCCAGCAGCCAAGATATAGCGGGAGGACGGAATGAGCAGTTCTTC.

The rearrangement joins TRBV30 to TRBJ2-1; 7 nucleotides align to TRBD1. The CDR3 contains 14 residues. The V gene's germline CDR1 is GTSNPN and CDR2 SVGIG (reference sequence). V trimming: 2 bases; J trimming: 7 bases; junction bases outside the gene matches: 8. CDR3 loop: CAWSTGQSGNEQFF. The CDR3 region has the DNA TGTGCCTGGAGTACGGGACAGAGTGGGAATGAGCAGTTCTTC.

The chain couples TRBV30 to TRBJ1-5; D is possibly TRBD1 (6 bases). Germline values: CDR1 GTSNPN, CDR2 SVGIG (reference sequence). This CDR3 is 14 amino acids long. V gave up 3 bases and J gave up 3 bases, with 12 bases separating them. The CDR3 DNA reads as TGTGCCTGGAGCGCAGGGGTACACAATCAGCCCCAGCATTTT. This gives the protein CAWSAGVHNQPQHF.

The CDR3 region has the DNA TGTGCCAGCAGCCTCCGCGGCGGGAGCTCCTACGAGCAGTACTTC. The encoded protein is CASSLRGGSSYEQYF. V is TRBV7-8 and J is TRBJ2-7, with 7 bases that match TRBD2. CDR1 is SGHVS and CDR2 is FQNEAQ in the germline V gene. The CDR3 is 15 amino acids. The V gene end was trimmed by 5 bases and the J gene end by 0 bases; junction bases not matched to a gene: 7.

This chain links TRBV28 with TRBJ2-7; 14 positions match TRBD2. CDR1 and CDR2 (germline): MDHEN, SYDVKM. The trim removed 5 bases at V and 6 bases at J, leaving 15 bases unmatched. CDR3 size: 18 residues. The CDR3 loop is CASSRGPGLAGGYSEQYF. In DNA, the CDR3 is TGTGCCAGCAGTCGTGGTCCTGGACTAGCGGGAGGTTATAGCGAGCAGTACTTC.

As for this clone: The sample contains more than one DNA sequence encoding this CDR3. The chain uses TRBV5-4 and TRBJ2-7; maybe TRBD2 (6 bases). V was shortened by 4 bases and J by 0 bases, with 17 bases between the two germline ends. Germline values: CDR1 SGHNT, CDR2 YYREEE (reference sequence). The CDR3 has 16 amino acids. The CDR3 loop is CASSPGTSGSSYEQYF. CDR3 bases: TGTGCCAGCAGCCCGGGGACTTCCGGAAGCTCCTACGAGCAGTACTTC.

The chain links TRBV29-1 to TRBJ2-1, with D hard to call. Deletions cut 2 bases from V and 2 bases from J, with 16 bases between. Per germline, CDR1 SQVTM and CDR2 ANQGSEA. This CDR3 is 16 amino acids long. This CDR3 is CSVEPLRGSAYNEQFF. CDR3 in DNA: TGCAGCGTTGAACCACTCCGCGGATCGGCCTACAATGAGCAGTTCTTC.

The CDR3 spells CASSLTSITDTQYF. CDR3 coding DNA: TGTGCCAGCAGCTTAACGTCCATCACAGATACGCAGTATTTT. V and J are TRBV7-3 and TRBJ2-3; unclear D gene. Looked up from germline, CDR1 is SGHTA and CDR2 is FQGTGA. The CDR3 spans 14 residues. Trimming removed 0 bases at V and 2 bases at J, with 6 bases between.

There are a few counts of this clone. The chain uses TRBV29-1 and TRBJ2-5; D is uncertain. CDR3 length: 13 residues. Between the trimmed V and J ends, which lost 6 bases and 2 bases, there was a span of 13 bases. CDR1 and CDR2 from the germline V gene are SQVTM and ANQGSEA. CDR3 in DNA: TGCAGCGTAACGGTCCGGAGTCAAGAGACCCAGTACTTC. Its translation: CSVTVRSQETQYF.

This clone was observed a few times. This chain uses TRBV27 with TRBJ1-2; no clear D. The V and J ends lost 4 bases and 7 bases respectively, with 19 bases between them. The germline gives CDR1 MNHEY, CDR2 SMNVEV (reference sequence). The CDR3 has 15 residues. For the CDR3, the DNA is TGTGCCAGCAGTTCCCCGGGAGGGAGGTTCGGTGGCTACACCTTC. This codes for CASSSPGGRFGGYTF.

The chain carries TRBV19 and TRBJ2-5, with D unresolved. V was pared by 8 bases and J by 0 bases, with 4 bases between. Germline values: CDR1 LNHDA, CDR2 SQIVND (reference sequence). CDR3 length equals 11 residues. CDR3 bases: TGTGCCAGTTATGACCAAGAGACCCAGTACTTC. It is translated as CASYDQETQYF.

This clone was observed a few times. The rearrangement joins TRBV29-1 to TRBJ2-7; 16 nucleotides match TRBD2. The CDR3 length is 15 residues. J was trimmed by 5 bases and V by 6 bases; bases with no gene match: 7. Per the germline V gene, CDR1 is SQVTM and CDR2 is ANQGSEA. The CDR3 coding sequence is TGCAGCGTAGGGACTAGCGGGAGGGCTCCCAACGAGCAGTACTTC. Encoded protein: CSVGTSGRAPNEQYF.

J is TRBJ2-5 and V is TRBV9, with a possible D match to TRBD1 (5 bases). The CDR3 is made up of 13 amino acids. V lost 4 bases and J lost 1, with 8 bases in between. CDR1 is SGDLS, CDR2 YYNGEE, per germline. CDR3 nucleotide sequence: TGTGCCAGCAGCCAAACAGGCCAAGAGACCCAGTACTTC. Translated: CASSQTGQETQYF.

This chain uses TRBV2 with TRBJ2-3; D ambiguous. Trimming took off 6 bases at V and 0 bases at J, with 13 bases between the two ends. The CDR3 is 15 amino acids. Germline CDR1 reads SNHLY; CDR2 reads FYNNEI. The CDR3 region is CASSAGTASTDTQYF. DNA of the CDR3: TGTGCCAGCAGCGCCGGTACAGCTAGCACAGATACGCAGTATTTT.

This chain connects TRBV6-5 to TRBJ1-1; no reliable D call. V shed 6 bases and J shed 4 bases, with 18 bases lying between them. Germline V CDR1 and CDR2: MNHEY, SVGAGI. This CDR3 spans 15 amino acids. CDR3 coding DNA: TGTGCCAGCAGGAGCCCGGAGGGCAGTAGCACTGAAGCTTTCTTT. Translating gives CASRSPEGSSTEAFF.

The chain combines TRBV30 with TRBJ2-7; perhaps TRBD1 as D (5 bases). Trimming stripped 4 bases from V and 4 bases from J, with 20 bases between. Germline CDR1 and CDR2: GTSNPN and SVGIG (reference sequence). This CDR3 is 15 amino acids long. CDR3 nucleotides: TGTGCCTGGAAAAGGGGTTCGACCAATCTTTACGAGCAGTACTTC. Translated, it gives CAWKRGSTNLYEQYF.

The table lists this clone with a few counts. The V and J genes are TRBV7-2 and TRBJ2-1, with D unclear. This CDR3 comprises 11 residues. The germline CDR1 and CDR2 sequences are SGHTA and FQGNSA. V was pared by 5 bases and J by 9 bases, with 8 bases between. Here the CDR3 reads CASSPRSEQFF. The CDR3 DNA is TGTGCCAGCAGCCCGAGGAGTGAGCAGTTCTTC.